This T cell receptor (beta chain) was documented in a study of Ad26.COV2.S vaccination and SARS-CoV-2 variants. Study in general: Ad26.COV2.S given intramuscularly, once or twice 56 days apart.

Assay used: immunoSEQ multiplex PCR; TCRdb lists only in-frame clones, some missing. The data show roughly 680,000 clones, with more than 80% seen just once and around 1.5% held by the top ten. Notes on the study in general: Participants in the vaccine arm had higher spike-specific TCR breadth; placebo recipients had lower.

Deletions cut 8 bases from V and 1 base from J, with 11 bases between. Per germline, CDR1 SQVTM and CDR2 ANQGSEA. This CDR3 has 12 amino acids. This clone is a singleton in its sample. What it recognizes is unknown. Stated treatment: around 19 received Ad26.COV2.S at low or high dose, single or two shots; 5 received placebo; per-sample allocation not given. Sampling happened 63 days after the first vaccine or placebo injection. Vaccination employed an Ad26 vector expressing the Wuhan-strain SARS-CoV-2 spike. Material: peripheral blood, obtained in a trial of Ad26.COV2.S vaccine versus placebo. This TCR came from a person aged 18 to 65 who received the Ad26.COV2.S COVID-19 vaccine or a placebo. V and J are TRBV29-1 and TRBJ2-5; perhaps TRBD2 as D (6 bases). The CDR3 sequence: CSILSGQETQYF. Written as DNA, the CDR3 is TGCAGCATCCTTAGCGGCCAAGAGACCCAGTACTTC.